This is a list of T cell receptor beta chains from one sample in a study of cytomegalovirus exposure and HLA in healthy donors. Assay: immunoSEQ multiplex PCR; the TCRdb copy retains only in-frame clones and omits some. The sample lists roughly 190,000 clones, around four fifths seen once, with 10% in the top ten. Sequencing was done on a sample of PBMCs. The receptors derive from a woman aged 50 to 60 in good health and CMV-seropositive. CDR3s include the opening cysteine and the closing phenylalanine or tryptophan. D genes are given only for firm matches. The listing skips clone size in some rows; elsewhere it reads once, few, many or a size class.

clone size,V gene,J gene,CDR3 length,D gene,CDR3 protein,CDR3 DNA
-,TRBV15,TRBJ2-5,13,-,CATSRVQRETQYF,TGTGCCACCAGCAGAGTACAGCGGGAGACCCAGTACTTC
-,TRBV2,TRBJ1-5,14,-,CASRGLQGSQPQHF,TGTGCCAGCAGGGGATTACAGGGAAGTCAGCCCCAGCATTTT
-,TRBV7-2,TRBJ1-4,16,TRBD1,CASSLDPYRTGEKLFF,TGTGCCAGCAGCTTAGACCCCTATCGGACAGGTGAAAAACTGTTTTTT
-,TRBV29-1,TRBJ1-2,14,-,CSVTPGGANYGYTF,TGCAGCGTGACCCCGGGCGGGGCTAACTATGGCTACACCTTC
-,TRBV7-9,TRBJ2-7,16,-,CASSLSRGIGSYEQYF,TGTGCCAGCAGCTTAAGTAGGGGGATCGGATCCTACGAGCAGTACTTC
-,TRBV30,TRBJ1-3,14,-,CAWSHSGTGNTIYF,TGTGCCTGGAGTCACTCGGGAACTGGAAACACCATATATTTT
once,TRBV7-3,TRBJ1-1,13,-,CASSLNRDTEAFF,TGTGCCAGCAGCCTAAACAGGGACACTGAAGCTTTCTTT
-,TRBV7-2,TRBJ1-1,16,TRBD1,CASSPRTGGSNAEAFF,TGTGCCAGCAGCCCCCGGACAGGGGGGTCGAACGCTGAAGCTTTCTTT
-,TRBV5-5,TRBJ1-1,14,-,CASSRARAGAEAFF,TGTGCCAGCAGCCGGGCGAGGGCCGGGGCTGAAGCTTTCTTT
few,TRBV5-1,TRBJ1-1,16,TRBD1,CASSLQPGQTNTEAFF,TGCGCCAGCAGCTTACAGCCGGGACAGACGAACACTGAAGCTTTCTTT
-,TRBV28,TRBJ1-5,14,TRBD1,CASSWDSANQPQHF,TGTGCCAGCAGTTGGGACAGTGCCAATCAGCCCCAGCATTTT
-,TRBV4-1,TRBJ1-2,15,-,CASSQGTGPNYGYTF,TGCGCCAGCAGCCAAGGAACAGGACCCAACTATGGCTACACCTTC
-,TRBV28,TRBJ1-5,13,-,CASRSNPVQPQHF,TGTGCCAGCAGGTCAAACCCGGTTCAGCCCCAGCATTTT
few,TRBV19,TRBJ1-1,13,TRBD1,CASSDRGHTEAFF,TGTGCCAGTTCGGACAGGGGGCACACTGAAGCTTTCTTT
-,TRBV7-6,TRBJ2-5,16,TRBD2,CASSSGLAGRGETQYF,TGTGCCAGCAGCTCGGGACTAGCGGGGAGAGGAGAGACCCAGTACTTC
-,TRBV2,TRBJ2-7,11,-,CASSDPGEQYF,TGTGCCAGCAGTGATCCGGGCGAGCAGTACTTC
few,TRBV5-1,TRBJ2-6,15,-,CASSPLVAGANVLTF,TGCGCCAGCAGCCCATTAGTGGCTGGGGCCAACGTCCTGACTTTC
once,TRBV2,TRBJ2-1,13,TRBD1,CASSADRGNEQFF,TGTGCCAGCAGTGCGGACAGGGGCAATGAGCAGTTCTTC
once,TRBV19,TRBJ1-2,17,TRBD1,CASSRGGRGPFNYGYTF,TGTGCCAGTAGTAGAGGAGGCAGGGGGCCTTTTAACTATGGCTACACCTTC
-,TRBV19,TRBJ1-1,12,-,CASSIARAEAFF,TGTGCCAGTAGTATCGCGAGGGCTGAAGCTTTCTTT
-,TRBV11-2,TRBJ1-6,15,TRBD1,CASQRGTGQNSPLHF,TGTGCCAGCCAAAGGGGGACAGGCCAGAATTCACCCCTCCACTTT
-,TRBV7-2,TRBJ1-6,14,TRBD1,CASSPDRDNSPLHF,TGTGCCAGCAGTCCCGACAGGGATAATTCACCCCTCCACTTT
-,TRBV5-4,TRBJ2-4,14,-,CASSVPGPGNIQYF,TGTGCCAGCAGCGTTCCGGGCCCGGGGAACATTCAGTACTTC
once,TRBV6-4,TRBJ2-1,16,TRBD2,CASSETSGGAWNEQFF,TGTGCCAGCAGTGAGACGAGCGGGGGGGCTTGGAATGAGCAGTTCTTC
-,TRBV10-1,TRBJ2-2,17,TRBD1,CASSSRTGPPNTGELFF,TGCGCCAGCAGCTCCCGGACAGGGCCCCCCAACACCGGGGAGCTGTTTTTT
-,TRBV18,TRBJ1-2,13,-,CASSPSWTDGYTF,TGTGCCAGCTCACCGTCATGGACAGATGGCTACACCTTC
-,TRBV7-7,TRBJ2-2,14,TRBD2,CASSLGLAAGELFF,TGTGCCAGCAGCCTGGGACTAGCGGCCGGGGAGCTGTTTTTT
few,TRBV10-2,TRBJ2-7,12,-,CASNLGTYEQYF,TGCGCCAGCAACCTAGGAACCTACGAGCAGTACTTC
-,TRBV21-1,TRBJ2-7,13,-,CADGLPRSYEQYF,TGTGCCGACGGACTACCCCGCTCCTACGAGCAGTACTTC
-,TRBV7-9,TRBJ1-1,15,-,CASSQTGGRDTEAFF,TGTGCCAGCAGCCAAACGGGGGGAAGAGACACTGAAGCTTTCTTT
-,TRBV11-3,TRBJ2-6,16,-,CASSLDYGSGANVLTF,TGTGCCAGCAGCTTAGACTACGGTTCTGGGGCCAACGTCCTGACTTTC
-,TRBV9,TRBJ2-1,13,-,CASSPPSWNEQFF,TGTGCCAGCAGCCCTCCCAGTTGGAATGAGCAGTTCTTC
-,TRBV7-3,TRBJ2-2,14,-,CASSSMTGTGELFF,TGTGCCAGCAGCTCGATGACTGGTACCGGGGAGCTGTTTTTT
few,TRBV5-1,TRBJ1-1,14,-,CASSFDFRGTEAFF,TGCGCCAGCAGCTTTGACTTCAGGGGCACTGAAGCTTTCTTT
-,TRBV7-8,TRBJ1-4,15,TRBD1,CASSTRQGFNEKLFF,TGTGCCAGCAGCACCCGACAGGGTTTTAATGAAAAACTGTTTTTT
-,TRBV13,TRBJ2-7,15,-,CASSRSQGPSYEQYF,TGTGCCAGCAGCCGCTCACAGGGCCCCTCCTACGAGCAGTACTTC
-,TRBV5-1,TRBJ2-1,15,-,CASSLGSVPGNEQFF,TGCGCCAGCAGCTTGGGGTCGGTTCCTGGCAATGAGCAGTTCTTC
-,TRBV19,TRBJ1-5,14,-,CASSISGNNQPQHF,TGTGCCAGTAGTATATCGGGGAATAATCAGCCCCAGCATTTT
-,TRBV19,TRBJ1-2,14,TRBD1,CASSISRVTGGYTF,TGTGCCAGTAGTATATCCAGAGTGACAGGGGGCTACACCTTC
-,TRBV30,TRBJ1-6,14,TRBD1,CAWRPGQGESPLHF,TGTGCCTGGAGGCCGGGACAGGGAGAATCACCCCTCCACTTT
-,TRBV6-5,TRBJ2-1,15,TRBD2,CASSLGSGGANEQFF,TGTGCCAGCAGCCTGGGAAGCGGGGGGGCAAATGAGCAGTTCTTC
-,TRBV28,TRBJ1-3,12,-,CASSLDKDTIYF,TGTGCCAGCAGTTTAGACAAAGACACCATATATTTT
-,TRBV6-5,TRBJ1-2,13,TRBD1,CASSLGQAIGYTF,TGTGCCAGCAGCCTAGGACAGGCGATTGGCTACACCTTC
-,TRBV30,TRBJ2-7,12,TRBD2,CAWSVRGGVIYF,TGTGCCTGGAGTGTACGGGGGGGAGTGATATACTTC
once,TRBV28,TRBJ1-1,14,TRBD1,CASSPPGQGSQAFF,TGTGCCAGCAGCCCCCCGGGACAGGGGTCACAAGCTTTCTTT
-,TRBV28,TRBJ1-6,15,TRBD1,CASTQMKGAGSPLHF,TGTGCCAGCACCCAGATGAAGGGGGCAGGTTCACCCCTCCACTTT
-,TRBV14,TRBJ1-1,13,TRBD1,CASSLQGGTEAFF,TGTGCCAGCAGCCTCCAGGGGGGCACTGAAGCTTTCTTT
-,TRBV2,TRBJ1-6,13,TRBD1,CASMDRENSPLHF,TGTGCCAGCATGGACAGGGAGAATTCACCCCTCCACTTT
-,TRBV19,TRBJ1-1,12,-,CASRGGNTEAFF,TGTGCCAGTAGAGGGGGGAACACTGAAGCTTTCTTT
-,TRBV19,TRBJ1-2,15,-,CASTSPGGTNYGYTF,TGTGCCAGTACCAGCCCGGGGGGCACTAACTATGGCTACACCTTC
-,TRBV7-2,TRBJ2-3,13,TRBD2,CASRWTRTDTQYF,TGTGCCAGCAGATGGACTAGGACAGATACGCAGTATTTT